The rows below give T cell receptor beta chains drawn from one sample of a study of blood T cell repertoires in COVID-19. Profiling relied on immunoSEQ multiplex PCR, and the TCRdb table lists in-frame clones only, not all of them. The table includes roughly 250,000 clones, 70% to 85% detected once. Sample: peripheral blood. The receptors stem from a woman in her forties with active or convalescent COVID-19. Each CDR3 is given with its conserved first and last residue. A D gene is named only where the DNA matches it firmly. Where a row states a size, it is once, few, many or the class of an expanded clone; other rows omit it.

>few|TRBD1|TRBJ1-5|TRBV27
TGTGCCAGCAGTCCCGGGACAGGTTATCAGCCCCAGCATTTT
CASSPGTGYQPQHF
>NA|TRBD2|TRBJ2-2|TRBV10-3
TGTGCCATCAGTGAGTCGACTAGCGGGGGGGCAGAGACCGGGGAGCTGTTTTTT
CAISESTSGGAETGELFF
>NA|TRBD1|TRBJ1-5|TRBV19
TGTGCCAGTACCCTGACAGGGCCAGCTCAGCCCCAGCATTTT
CASTLTGPAQPQHF
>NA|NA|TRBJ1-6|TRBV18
TGTGCCAGCTCACCAATGGCGGGGGATATTGACCCCCTCCACTTT
CASSPMAGDIDPLHF
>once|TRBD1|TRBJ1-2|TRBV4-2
TGTGCCAGCAGCCAGCACGACAGGGCGGCTAACTATGGCTACACCTTC
CASSQHDRAANYGYTF
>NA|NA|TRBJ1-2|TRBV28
TGTGCCAGCAGTTTAGCAGCGAACTATGGCTACACCTTC
CASSLAANYGYTF
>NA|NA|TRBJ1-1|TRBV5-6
TGTGCCAGCAGCTTGACAGTGAACACTGAAGCTTTCTTT
CASSLTVNTEAFF
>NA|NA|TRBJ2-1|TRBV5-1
TGCGCCAGCAAACCTAGTGGGTACAATGAGCAGTTCTTC
CASKPSGYNEQFF
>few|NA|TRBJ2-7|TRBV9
TGTGCCAGCAGCGCACCGGGACTTGGGACCGAGCAGTACTTC
CASSAPGLGTEQYF
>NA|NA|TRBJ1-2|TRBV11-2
TGTGCCAGCACCTTGGGACTGGCTAACTATGGCTACACCTTC
CASTLGLANYGYTF
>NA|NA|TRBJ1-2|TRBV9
TGTGCCAGCAGCCTCGGACTGGGAAACTATGGCTACACCTTC
CASSLGLGNYGYTF
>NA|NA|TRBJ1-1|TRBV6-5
TGTGCCAGCGGCACACAGAGATCAGCTTTCTTT
CASGTQRSAFF
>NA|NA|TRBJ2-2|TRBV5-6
TGTGCCACTGGGCGGGAAATGAACACCGGGGAGCTGTTTTTT
CATGREMNTGELFF
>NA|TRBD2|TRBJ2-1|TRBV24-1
TGTGCCACCAGTGATTACAGCGGGGGGGATACCTACAATGAGCAGTTCTTC
CATSDYSGGDTYNEQFF
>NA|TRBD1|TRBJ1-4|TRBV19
TGTGCCAGTAGTACGGGGACAGCCCTGGGTGAAAAACTGTTTTTT
CASSTGTALGEKLFF
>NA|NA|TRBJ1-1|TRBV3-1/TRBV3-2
TGTGCCAGCAAGGCGACAGATAACTCGAACACTGAAGCTTTCTTT
CASKATDNSNTEAFF
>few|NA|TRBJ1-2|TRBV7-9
TGTGCCAGCAGCTTTTGGCCTTCAGGAATCGGCTACACCTTC
CASSFWPSGIGYTF
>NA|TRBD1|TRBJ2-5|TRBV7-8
TGTGCCAGCAGACTCGGGACAGGGGGCTCGGGAGAGACCCAGTACTTC
CASRLGTGGSGETQYF
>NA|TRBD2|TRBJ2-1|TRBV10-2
TGCGCCAGCTGGGCGGGGGGGCTGAGTGAGCAGTTCTTC
CASWAGGLSEQFF
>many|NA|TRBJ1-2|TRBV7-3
TGTGCCAGCAGCTTACATTCAGGGGCTAACTATGGCTACACCTTC
CASSLHSGANYGYTF
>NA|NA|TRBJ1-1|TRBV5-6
TGTGCCAGCAGCTTGGCCGGTAAGATGAACACTGAAGCTTTCTTT
CASSLAGKMNTEAFF
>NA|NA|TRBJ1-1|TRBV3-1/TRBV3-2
TGTGCCAGCAGCCAAACAGGGAATTGGAACACTGAAGCTTTCTTT
CASSQTGNWNTEAFF
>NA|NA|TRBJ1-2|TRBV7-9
TGTGCCAGCAGCGCCGGGAACTTAGGAAGGGATGGCTACACCTTC
CASSAGNLGRDGYTF
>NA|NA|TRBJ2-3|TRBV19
TGTGCCAGTAGTTTCCGGGACTCCCCGCCAGATACGCAGTATTTT
CASSFRDSPPDTQYF
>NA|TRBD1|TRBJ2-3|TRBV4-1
TGCGCCAGCAGCCAAGGGCTGGGACAGAGCACAGATACGCAGTATTTT
CASSQGLGQSTDTQYF
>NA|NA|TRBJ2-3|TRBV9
TGTGCCAGCAGCGTAGTGGATGGACTAAGCACAGATACGCAGTATTTT
CASSVVDGLSTDTQYF
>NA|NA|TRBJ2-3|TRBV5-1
TGCGCCAGCAGCTCGGGACTTTCCGCTGACACGCAGTATTTT
CASSSGLSADTQYF
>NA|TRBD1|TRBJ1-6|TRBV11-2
TGTGCCAGCAGAACCCCGGGACAGGGATATAATTCACCCCTCCACTTT
CASRTPGQGYNSPLHF
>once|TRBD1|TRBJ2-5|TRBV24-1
TGTGCCACCAGCGACCGGGACAGGGGTCTGGTAGAAGAGACCCAGTACTTC
CATSDRDRGLVEETQYF
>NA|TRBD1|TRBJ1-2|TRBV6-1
TGTGCCAGCAGTGAGACAGGGACCTATGGCTACACCTTC
CASSETGTYGYTF
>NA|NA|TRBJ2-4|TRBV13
TGTGCCAGCCGACCGGCCGCCGGGCCTGAGGGCAAAAACATTCAGTACTTC
CASRPAAGPEGKNIQYF
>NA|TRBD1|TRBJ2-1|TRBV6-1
TGTGCCAGCAGTGAATTGGAGACAGGGGGCTACAATGAGCAGTTCTTC
CASSELETGGYNEQFF
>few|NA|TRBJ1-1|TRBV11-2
TGTGCCAGCAGCTCCGGGAATGAAGCTTTCTTT
CASSSGNEAFF
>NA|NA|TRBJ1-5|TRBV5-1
TGCGCCAGCAGCTTGGGGGGCAGAGGTAGCAATCAGCCCCAGCATTTT
CASSLGGRGSNQPQHF
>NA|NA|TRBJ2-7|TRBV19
TGTGCCAGTAGCTCGGGGGCCTACGAGCAGTACTTC
CASSSGAYEQYF
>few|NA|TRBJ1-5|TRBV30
TGTGCCTGGAATCACAATAGCAATCAGCCCCAGCATTTT
CAWNHNSNQPQHF
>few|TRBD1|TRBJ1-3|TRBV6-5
TGTGCCAGCAGAAGACAGGGGATTACAGGAAACACCATATATTTT
CASRRQGITGNTIYF